The 25 T cell receptor beta chains listed next were all sequenced from one sample in a study of OX40 agonist ivuxolimab in advanced cancers. Assay: immunoSEQ multiplex PCR; the TCRdb copy retains only in-frame clones and omits some. The table lists about 85,000 clones, 70% to 90% of them singletons. Specimen: CD4+ or CD8+ T cells sorted from blood, collected in a trial of the OX40 agonist ivuxolimab. The source is an adult with an advanced solid tumor such as melanoma, head and neck, liver or kidney cancer.

This clone has a count of ten or more. The chain employs TRBV19 and TRBJ1-4; D perhaps matches TRBD1 (5 bases). The germline gives CDR1 LNHDA, CDR2 SQIVND (reference sequence). CDR3 length: 13 amino acids. Trimming cost V 3 bases and J 7 bases, with 9 bases left between them. The CDR3, as DNA: TGTGCCAGTAGTATCCGGGACGCTGAAAAACTGTTTTTT. Protein product: CASSIRDAEKLFF.

The chain employs TRBV5-1 and TRBJ1-2; TRBD1 might be the D (5 bases). The CDR3 consists of 15 residues. V was cut by 0 bases and J by 4 bases, with 13 bases left in between. Germline V gene lookup returns CDR1 SGHRS and CDR2 YFSETQ. CDR3 sequence (DNA): TGCGCCAGCAGCTTGGAACAGGTTAACCCCTATGGCTACACCTTC. Translation gives CASSLEQVNPYGYTF.

This clone was detected once. This chain links TRBV4-1 with TRBJ2-1, with a tentative D call TRBD1 (6 bases). Germline V gene lookup returns CDR1 MGHRA and CDR2 YSYEKL. V was clipped by 4 bases and J by 9 bases, with 19 bases between them. There are 15 residues in the CDR3. This chain's CDR3 is CASSPAPAEGGEQFF. CDR3 in DNA: TGCGCCAGCAGCCCCGCCCCGGCCGAAGGGGGTGAGCAGTTCTTC.

The chain has TRBV5-1 and TRBJ1-2; 12 bases are shared with TRBD1. Trimming removed 2 bases from V and 2 bases from J; junction bases left unmatched: 4. Germline CDR1 is SGHRS and CDR2 is YFSETQ. The CDR3 loop spans 16 amino acids. CDR3 nucleotides: TGCGCCAGCAGCTTCGGGACAGGGGGCGCCAACTATGGCTACACCTTC. Its protein is CASSFGTGGANYGYTF.

This clone was seen once. The J gene is TRBJ2-3, the V gene TRBV7-6, with D unclear. The CDR3 runs to 15 residues. Trimming stripped 1 base from V and 5 bases from J, with 13 bases between. Germline CDR1 and CDR2: SGHVS and FNYEAQ. The CDR3 reads CASSLGGTQRDTQYF. CDR3 in DNA: TGTGCCAGCAGCTTAGGGGGTACTCAGAGAGATACGCAGTATTTT.

The chain combines TRBV7-3 with TRBJ2-3; D is perhaps TRBD2 (5 bases). CDR1 and CDR2 (germline): SGHTA, FQGTGA. Between the trimmed V and J ends, which lost 3 bases and 3 bases, there was a span of 16 bases. The CDR3 is 16 amino acids. CDR3 sequence (DNA): TGTGCCAGCAGCTTCTTCTCCGGCGGGTTGACAGATACGCAGTATTTT. Its translation is CASSFFSGGLTDTQYF.

The chain joins TRBV6-6 to TRBJ1-2; weak D call: TRBD1 (5 bases). Germline CDR1 MNHNY, CDR2 SVGAGI (reference sequence). This CDR3 spans 13 amino acids. The V gene lost 8 bases and the J gene lost 2 bases, with 12 bases spanning the gap. CDR3 bases: TGTGCCAGCCAGGGCGGAGCCAACTATGGCTACACCTTC. This gives the protein CASQGGANYGYTF.

The chain combines TRBV4-2 with TRBJ1-6; D may be TRBD1 (5 bases). V was pared by 3 bases and J by 7 bases, with 10 bases between. The CDR3 sequence is 14 residues long. Germline V gives CDR1 LGHNA, CDR2 YNFKEQ. The DNA of the CDR3 is TGTGCCAGCAGCCAGCATGACAGAAATTCACCCCTCCACTTT. Protein sequence: CASSQHDRNSPLHF.

This clone was found once. The rearrangement links TRBV19 to TRBJ2-7; D unclear. Germline V gene sequence: CDR1 LNHDA, CDR2 SQIVND (reference sequence). This CDR3 has 13 amino acids. V shed 6 bases and J shed 0 bases, with 9 bases lying between them. The CDR3 is CASSPHISYEQYF. The DNA for the CDR3 is TGTGCCAGTAGCCCTCATATCTCCTACGAGCAGTACTTC.

This chain connects TRBV5-1 to TRBJ1-2; 7 bases are shared with TRBD1. Germline V gives CDR1 SGHRS, CDR2 YFSETQ. The CDR3 totals 17 residues. Unmatched junction bases numbered 12, after V lost 0 bases and J lost 4 bases. For the CDR3, the DNA is TGCGCCAGCAGCTTGGGGGACAGCGTCCTCAACGGCTATGGCTACACCTTC. It translates to CASSLGDSVLNGYGYTF.

The genes are TRBV28 and TRBJ1-5; D perhaps matches TRBD1 (6 bases). The V end was cut by 1 base, the J end by 3 bases, with 13 bases between. The germline V gene encodes CDR1 MDHEN and CDR2 SYDVKM. This CDR3 is built from 16 residues. CDR3 amino acids: CASSLLKGVDNQPQHF. DNA for the CDR3: TGTGCCAGCAGTTTATTGAAGGGGGTAGACAATCAGCCCCAGCATTTT.

The genes are TRBV7-6 and TRBJ1-5; perhaps TRBD1 as D (6 bases). V was clipped by 5 bases and J by 6 bases, with 14 bases between them. Germline assignment: CDR1 SGHVS and CDR2 FNYEAQ. CDR3 size: 14 residues. This CDR3 reads CASSRGEGGQPQHF. Here the CDR3 DNA reads TGTGCCAGCAGCCGAGGCGAGGGGGGTCAGCCCCAGCATTTT.

This chain joins TRBV7-2 and TRBJ1-2, with D maybe TRBD1 (6 bases). CDR1 is SGHTA and CDR2 is FQGNSA in the germline V gene. This CDR3 region has 14 residues. V lost 1 base to trimming and J lost 4 bases, with 10 bases between them. The DNA of the CDR3 is TGTGCCAGCAGCTTAGATCAGGGGACCTATGGCTACACCTTC. It encodes CASSLDQGTYGYTF.

This clone was seen only a few times. CDR3 coding DNA: TGTGCCAGCAGCCCCCGATTTGAGGTACTTGGGCAGTTCTTC. Residues: CASSPRFEVLGQFF. The gene calls are TRBV9 and TRBJ2-1; D gene ambiguous. The V and J ends lost 4 bases and 12 bases respectively, with 20 bases between them. The CDR3 is 14 residues long. Germline V gene data show CDR1 as SGDLS and CDR2 as YYNGEE.

This clone was seen only a few times. The chain employs TRBV30 and TRBJ1-2; tentatively, D is TRBD1 (6 bases). In germline, CDR1 is GTSNPN, CDR2 SVGIG (reference sequence). The germline V and J ends were trimmed by 4 bases and 4 bases, with 10 bases remaining between them. There are 12 residues in the CDR3. The DNA of the CDR3 is TGTGCCTGGACAGGGGAGGGCTATGGCTACACCTTC. This translates into CAWTGEGYGYTF.

The rearrangement links TRBV27 to TRBJ1-2, with 8 bases fitting TRBD1. Trimming removed 5 bases from V and 8 bases from J; junction bases left unmatched: 7. Germline loops: CDR1 MNHEY, CDR2 SMNVEV (reference sequence). This CDR3 region has 13 residues. Here the CDR3 reads CASSPQGAQGYTF. The DNA for the CDR3 is TGTGCCAGCAGTCCCCAGGGGGCGCAGGGCTACACCTTC.

This clone was seen once. The chain joins TRBV11-2 to TRBJ1-5; possibly TRBD1 for D (6 bases). The CDR3 length is 15 residues. Trimming removed 5 bases at V and 2 bases at J, with 13 bases between. The V gene's germline CDR1 is SGHAT and CDR2 FQNNGV. CDR3 in amino acids: CASSLNRVGNQPQHF. In DNA, the CDR3 is TGTGCCAGCAGCCTAAACAGGGTAGGCAATCAGCCCCAGCATTTT.

This chain connects TRBV4-3 to TRBJ2-7, with 9 bases aligning to TRBD1. Germline V gene data show CDR1 as LGHNA and CDR2 as YSLEER. This CDR3 is 16 amino acids long. V shed 3 bases and J 4 bases; nucleotides not matched to a gene: 10. CDR3 residues: CASSQEGYRGLYEQYF. CDR3 DNA sequence: TGCGCCAGCAGCCAGGAGGGATACAGGGGGCTTTACGAGCAGTACTTC.

V usage is TRBV6-1 and J usage is TRBJ1-5; 7 bases align to TRBD1. Germline trimming cut 5 bases from V and 3 bases from J; bases unmatched to any gene: 7. Per the germline V gene, CDR1 is MNHNS and CDR2 is SASEGT. This CDR3 spans 15 amino acids. The CDR3 spells CASSFNRGTNQPQHF. DNA of the CDR3: TGTGCCAGCAGTTTTAACAGGGGAACCAATCAGCCCCAGCATTTT.

This sequence joins TRBV7-2 and TRBJ1-2, with D possibly matching TRBD1 (6 bases). With 5 bases removed from V and 8 bases from J, the gap between germline ends came to 15 bases. CDR1 and CDR2 from the germline V gene are SGHTA and FQGNSA. The CDR3 extends over 13 amino acids. The chain's CDR3 is CASSHRGEQGYTF. The CDR3 DNA follows: TGTGCCAGCAGCCATAGGGGGGAGCAAGGCTACACCTTC. Supplemented by reference TRBV7-2 and TRBJ1-2, the full variable domain reads GAGVSQSPSNKVTEKGKDVELRCDPISGHTALYWYRQSLGQGLEFLIYFQGNSAPDKSGLPSDRFSAERTGGSVSTLTIQRTQQEDSAVYLCASSHRGEQGYTFGSGTRLTVV.

The chain employs TRBV5-6 and TRBJ1-6; D gene ambiguous. Germline loops: CDR1 SGHDT, CDR2 YYEEEE. CDR3 length: 15 amino acids. Trimming pared 0 bases from V and 7 bases from J, leaving 11 bases between. The CDR3 DNA reads TGTGCCAGCAGCTTGGAAGGCAGATCCAATTCACCCCTCCACTTT. This translates into CASSLEGRSNSPLHF.

The rearrangement joins TRBV5-6 to TRBJ2-1; D remains ambiguous. CDR3 length: 14 residues. CDR1 and CDR2 from the germline V gene are SGHDT and YYEEEE. Trimming took off 2 bases at V and 2 bases at J, with 8 bases between the two ends. CDR3 in amino acids: CASSFRPTYNEQFF. In nucleotides, the CDR3 is TGTGCCAGCAGCTTTAGACCAACCTACAATGAGCAGTTCTTC.

This chain joins TRBV19 and TRBJ1-2, with unresolved D. Germline V gives CDR1 LNHDA, CDR2 SQIVND (reference sequence). Trimming pared 5 bases from V and 5 bases from J, leaving 9 bases between. This CDR3 contains 12 residues. DNA of the CDR3: TGTGCCAGTAGTGCGAGGGCGTATGGCTACACCTTC. Translated: CASSARAYGYTF. The full variable domain, with the rest looked up from reference TRBV19 and TRBJ1-2, is DGGITQSPKYLFRKEGQNVTLSCEQNLNHDAMYWYRQDPGQGLRLIYYSQIVNDFQKGDIAEGYSVSREKKESFPLTVTSAQKNPTAFYLCASSARAYGYTFGSGTRLTVV.

This clone showed up just a few times. The chain uses TRBV6-1 and TRBJ1-5; D not resolved. The germline gives CDR1 MNHNS, CDR2 SASEGT. There are 12 residues in the CDR3. V shed 6 bases and J shed 1 base, with 4 bases lying between them. The chain's CDR3 is CASRYSNQPQHF. The CDR3 bases are TGTGCCAGCAGGTACAGCAATCAGCCCCAGCATTTT.

This chain uses TRBV7-8 with TRBJ1-4; D possibly corresponds to TRBD1 (5 bases). V was pared by 7 bases and J by 3 bases, with 15 bases between. The CDR3 is 15 residues long. Germline V gives CDR1 SGHVS, CDR2 FQNEAQ. DNA for the CDR3: TGTGCCAGCATGGGAAGGAAGGGGTCTAATGAAAAACTGTTTTTT. It specifies CASMGRKGSNEKLFF.